A single sample is the source of the 30 T cell receptor beta chains below, sequenced in a study of cytomegalovirus exposure and HLA in healthy donors. Data came from immunoSEQ multiplex PCR; TCRdb stores just in-frame clones and leaves some out. The table lists over 100,000 clones, 75% to 90% of them singletons. The sequenced material came from PBMCs. The receptors here all came from a woman aged 18-29 years in good health and CMV-seronegative.

This chain uses TRBV7-3 with TRBJ2-3, with a weak D call TRBD1 (5 bases). Germline V gene lookup returns CDR1 SGHTA and CDR2 FQGTGA. V was trimmed by 0 bases and J by 1 base, leaving 14 bases between them. This CDR3 is built from 17 residues. The CDR3 here is CASSLTGQGRGTDTQYF. Written as DNA, the CDR3 is TGTGCCAGCAGCTTAACGGGCCAGGGCAGGGGCACAGATACGCAGTATTTT.

DNA of the CDR3: TGTGCCAGCAGCCTACTCGAGTCTAGGAGAGCTTTCTTT. Translation: CASSLLESRRAFF. The chain carries TRBV7-9 and TRBJ1-1; D gene unclear. CDR1 SEHNR and CDR2 FQNEAQ come from the germline V gene (reference sequence). The germline V and J ends were trimmed by 5 bases and 10 bases, with 17 bases remaining between them. CDR3 size: 13 residues.

CDR3 region: CASRGLAHTHEQFF. CDR3 DNA sequence: TGTGCCAGTAGAGGGCTAGCCCACACACATGAGCAGTTCTTC. The chain employs TRBV19 and TRBJ2-1; TRBD2 is a possible D gene (5 bases). This CDR3 region has 14 residues. Germline V gene data show CDR1 as LNHDA and CDR2 as SQIVND (reference sequence). V shed 6 bases and J shed 8 bases, with 17 bases lying between them.

The chain is built from TRBV19 and TRBJ1-6, with D hard to call. Germline loops: CDR1 LNHDA, CDR2 SQIVND (reference sequence). Trimming removed 6 bases at V and 9 bases at J, with 12 bases between. The CDR3 runs to 13 residues. The CDR3 loop reads CASSLMSGSPLHF. The CDR3, as DNA: TGTGCCAGTAGCCTCATGTCCGGTTCACCCCTCCACTTT.

The chain employs TRBV7-9 and TRBJ2-3; tentatively, D is TRBD1 (6 bases). The V and J ends lost 7 bases and 11 bases respectively, with 13 bases between them. In germline, CDR1 is SEHNR, CDR2 FQNEAQ (reference sequence). The CDR3 runs to 11 residues. CDR3 region: CASTPGQQQYF. The DNA of the CDR3 is TGTGCCAGCACCCCAGGACAGCAGCAGTATTTT.

V and J are TRBV19 and TRBJ1-2; D is possibly TRBD1 (5 bases). Germline V gene lookup returns CDR1 LNHDA and CDR2 SQIVND (reference sequence). The CDR3 spans 14 residues. The ends were cut back, 4 bases at V and 8 bases at J, with 17 bases in the middle. DNA for the CDR3: TGTGCCAGTAGTAAATCCAGGGTAATCGTCGGCTACACCTTC. The encoded protein is CASSKSRVIVGYTF.

This clone was seen a few times. V is TRBV7-6 and J is TRBJ2-2; 8 nucleotides line up with TRBD2. The V gene end was trimmed by 3 bases and the J gene end by 0 bases; junction bases not matched to a gene: 0. Germline-derived CDR1 and CDR2 are SGHVS and FNYEAQ. This CDR3 is built from 15 residues. For the CDR3, the DNA is TGTGCCAGCAGCTTTAGCGGGACGAACACCGGGGAGCTGTTTTTT. It codes for CASSFSGTNTGELFF.

V gene TRBV18 combines with J gene TRBJ2-7, with TRBD2 identical over 11 bases. The CDR3 spans 15 residues. Germline trimming cut 2 bases from V and 5 bases from J; bases unmatched to any gene: 5. Looked up from germline, CDR1 is KGHSH and CDR2 is LQKENI. CDR3 sequence: CASSPNSGGADEQYF. The CDR3 DNA reads TGTGCCAGCTCACCAAATAGCGGGGGGGCCGACGAGCAGTACTTC.

V is TRBV27 and J is TRBJ2-7, with 8 bases identical to TRBD2. Trimming removed 0 bases from V and 6 bases from J; junction bases left unmatched: 13. This CDR3 is built from 17 residues. CDR1 MNHEY and CDR2 SMNVEV come from the germline V gene (reference sequence). CDR3: CASSLSNPAGVRGEQYF. Here the CDR3 DNA reads TGTGCCAGCAGTTTATCGAACCCAGCGGGGGTACGGGGCGAGCAGTACTTC.

The genes are TRBV6-5 and TRBJ1-5, with D hard to call. This CDR3 is built from 14 residues. CDR1 MNHEY and CDR2 SVGAGI come from the germline V gene. Trimming removed 2 bases from V and 9 bases from J, with 14 bases in between. Written as DNA, the CDR3 is TGTGCCAGCAGTTACGGGAGGGCTGTAGGGCCCCAGCATTTT. As protein: CASSYGRAVGPQHF.

This clone came up once. V gene TRBV7-6 combines with J gene TRBJ1-6; D is ambiguous. This CDR3 is 14 amino acids long. Germline V lookup: CDR1 SGHVS, CDR2 FNYEAQ. Trimming took off 1 base at V and 8 bases at J, with 9 bases between the two ends. CDR3 nucleotide sequence: TGTGCCAGCAGCTTAGTTTTGAGGGATTCACCCCTCCACTTT. It yields the protein CASSLVLRDSPLHF.

The chain has TRBV5-1 and TRBJ2-1; possibly TRBD1 for D (5 bases). Germline V gene sequence: CDR1 SGHRS, CDR2 YFSETQ. V was cut by 4 bases and J by 2 bases, with 13 bases left in between. CDR3 length equals 15 residues. As DNA, the CDR3 is TGCGCCAGCAGCGCGCAGGGTACCGCCTACAATGAGCAGTTCTTC. Translation gives CASSAQGTAYNEQFF.

The rearrangement joins TRBV7-6 to TRBJ2-3; D unresolved. CDR1 and CDR2 (germline): SGHVS, FNYEAQ. The V end lost 5 bases, the J end lost 1 base, and 13 bases lay between the germline ends. CDR3 length: 15 residues. The CDR3 nucleotides are TGTGCCAGCAGCCCCCCCATTTCGGGCACAGATACGCAGTATTTT. It codes for CASSPPISGTDTQYF.

V usage is TRBV29-1 and J usage is TRBJ1-5; D is ambiguous. Germline V lookup: CDR1 SQVTM, CDR2 ANQGSEA. The CDR3 spans 14 residues. The ends were cut back, 6 bases at V and 6 bases at J, with 18 bases in the middle. The CDR3 here is CSVSEPGGGQPQHF. CDR3 DNA sequence: TGCAGCGTGTCCGAGCCCGGTGGTGGTCAGCCCCAGCATTTT.

The V and J genes are TRBV27 and TRBJ2-3; 9 bases line up with TRBD2. Germline V gives CDR1 MNHEY, CDR2 SMNVEV (reference sequence). The CDR3 is 14 amino acids. V shed 6 bases and J 10 bases; nucleotides not matched to a gene: 11. The CDR3, as DNA: TGTGCCAGCAGCATTAGCGGGGGAGCCCGGGCGCAGTATTTT. This gives the protein CASSISGGARAQYF.

The genes are TRBV9 and TRBJ2-2; 11 bases align to TRBD2. V dropped 4 bases and J dropped 8; count of bases not matched to a gene: 10. Looked up from germline, CDR1 is SGDLS and CDR2 is YYNGEE. The CDR3 extends over 16 amino acids. The CDR3 reads CASSIGTSGLSGELFF. CDR3 bases: TGTGCCAGCAGCATCGGGACTAGCGGCCTTAGTGGGGAGCTGTTTTTT.

V and J are TRBV6-5 and TRBJ2-1; 7 positions match TRBD1. Germline V gene data show CDR1 as MNHEY and CDR2 as SVGAGI. V dropped 2 bases and J dropped 7; count of bases not matched to a gene: 8. The CDR3 runs to 15 residues. CDR3: CASSYQGQIGNEQFF. As DNA, the CDR3 is TGTGCCAGCAGTTACCAGGGACAGATAGGTAATGAGCAGTTCTTC.

CDR3 bases: TGTGCCAGCAGCCTCCGCCGACTAGCGGGGAAAGAGACCCAGTACTTC. It codes for CASSLRRLAGKETQYF. The chain uses TRBV2 and TRBJ2-5, with TRBD2 matching over 11 bases. J was trimmed by 3 bases and V by 6 bases; bases with no gene match: 9. The germline gives CDR1 SNHLY, CDR2 FYNNEI. The CDR3 runs 16 residues.

The chain has TRBV7-9 and TRBJ2-7; 14 bases align to TRBD2. The germline V gene encodes CDR1 SEHNR and CDR2 FQNEAQ (reference sequence). After removal of 0 bases from V and 2 bases from J, the junction contained 3 bases not matched to a gene. This CDR3 is 17 amino acids long. Written as DNA, the CDR3 is TGTGCCAGCAGCTTAGCCCCGGGACTAGCGGGGGCCTACGAGCAGTACTTC. Translating it yields CASSLAPGLAGAYEQYF.

There are a few counts of this clone. V and J are TRBV6-5 and TRBJ1-5; 7 bases are shared with TRBD1. J was trimmed by 0 bases and V by 6 bases; bases with no gene match: 5. The germline V gene encodes CDR1 MNHEY and CDR2 SVGAGI. The CDR3 has 15 amino acids. CDR3 sequence: CASSRQGNSNQPQHF. The DNA for the CDR3 is TGTGCCAGCAGCAGACAGGGAAATAGCAATCAGCCCCAGCATTTT.

CDR3 sequence: CSARPGRDTEAFF. For the CDR3, the DNA is TGCAGCGCCAGGCCAGGGAGGGACACTGAAGCTTTCTTT. The chain has TRBV29-1 and TRBJ1-1, with D perhaps matching TRBD1 (5 bases). V gave up 7 bases and J gave up 3 bases, with 15 bases separating them. The CDR3 runs 13 residues. Germline CDR1 SQVTM, CDR2 ANQGSEA.

V and J are TRBV18 and TRBJ1-1; perhaps TRBD1 as D (5 bases). The CDR3 consists of 13 residues. Per germline, CDR1 KGHSH and CDR2 LQKENI. V was trimmed by 3 bases and J by 3 bases, leaving 8 bases between them. CDR3 in DNA: TGTGCCAGCTCACCCATAGGGGACACTGAAGCTTTCTTT. Residues: CASSPIGDTEAFF.

The rearrangement uses TRBV6-5 and TRBJ2-7; D unclear. Germline CDR1 and CDR2: MNHEY and SVGAGI. This CDR3 has 13 residues. With 3 bases removed from V and 5 bases from J, the gap between germline ends came to 11 bases. The CDR3 DNA follows: TGTGCCAGCAGTTATAGTCCCGACAACGAGCAGTACTTC. Protein sequence: CASSYSPDNEQYF.

V gene TRBV7-9 combines with J gene TRBJ2-1; a weak D match, TRBD1 (5 bases). Per the germline V gene, CDR1 is SEHNR and CDR2 is FQNEAQ (reference sequence). With 9 bases removed from V and 1 base from J, the gap between germline ends came to 19 bases. The CDR3 runs to 16 residues. The chain's CDR3 is CASEAPGKGSYNEQFF. Here the CDR3 DNA reads TGTGCCAGTGAGGCCCCAGGGAAGGGGTCCTACAATGAGCAGTTCTTC.

The CDR3 DNA sequence: TGCGCCAGCAGCCAAGTAATGGCGGGATGGGGAGATACGCAGTATTTT. Translation: CASSQVMAGWGDTQYF. This sequence joins TRBV4-1 and TRBJ2-3; D perhaps matches TRBD2 (6 bases). Trimming pared 1 base from V and 5 bases from J, leaving 16 bases between. Germline CDR1 reads MGHRA; CDR2 reads YSYEKL. The CDR3 has 16 amino acids.

The chain uses TRBV6-5 and TRBJ2-6, with D possibly TRBD1 on 7 matching bases. Trimming pared 6 bases from V and 7 bases from J, leaving 16 bases between. Germline CDR1 is MNHEY and CDR2 is SVGAGI. The CDR3 extends over 15 amino acids. The CDR3 region has the DNA TGTGCCAGCAGCGTCGGAGGGACAGCAGCCAACGTCCTGACTTTC. This sequence encodes CASSVGGTAANVLTF.

The V and J genes are TRBV5-1 and TRBJ1-3, with D perhaps TRBD1 (6 bases). Trimming removed 3 bases at V and 0 bases at J, with 13 bases between. The CDR3 has 16 amino acids. CDR1 SGHRS and CDR2 YFSETQ come from the germline V gene. DNA of the CDR3: TGCGCCAGCAGCTCCACAACAGGGAACTCTGGAAACACCATATATTTT. Its translation is CASSSTTGNSGNTIYF.

Only a few counts were recorded for this clone. The chain carries TRBV6-1 and TRBJ2-7; 8 positions match TRBD2. Germline loops: CDR1 MNHNS, CDR2 SASEGT. Trimming at V came to 5 bases and at J to 3 bases, leaving 3 bases not matched to a gene. The CDR3 has 13 residues. The DNA of the CDR3 is TGTGCCAGCAGTAAACTAGCGGACTACGAGCAGTACTTC. This gives the protein CASSKLADYEQYF.

V and J are TRBV6-5 and TRBJ2-7; D not certain. The germline CDR1 and CDR2 sequences are MNHEY and SVGAGI. Deletions cut 11 bases from V and 1 base from J, with 15 bases between. This CDR3 spans 13 amino acids. The CDR3 here is CAARQALSYEQYF. The CDR3 DNA sequence: TGTGCCGCCCGGCAGGCCCTTTCCTACGAGCAGTACTTC.

The chain joins TRBV5-5 to TRBJ1-3; D is undetermined. CDR3 length equals 12 residues. CDR1 and CDR2 from the germline V gene are SGHKS and YYEKEE (reference sequence). Trimming removed 4 bases from V and 4 bases from J, with 6 bases in between. CDR3 in DNA: TGTGCCAGCAGCCCCGAGGGAAACACCATATATTTT. Translated, it gives CASSPEGNTIYF.